Below, one T cell receptor beta chain is given with its context. Its antigen remains unknown. This entry is derived from a study of OX40 agonist ivuxolimab in advanced cancers. Study context: Administration of intravenous ivuxolimab to patients occurred every 2 weeks at 0.01 to 10 mg/kg. The study, taken as a whole, reports: Compared with others, partial responders at 0.1-3.0 mg/kg displayed clonal expansion among the lowest.

Systemic immunosuppression or autoimmune disease history was grounds to exclude patients. Sequenced by immunoSEQ multiplex PCR; TCRdb stores in-frame clones only, minus some. Among fewer than 30,000 clones, about 76% were seen once, and the ten largest hold approximately 14%. The V gene's germline CDR1 is SGHVS and CDR2 FNYEAQ. This CDR3 is 13 amino acids long. Deletions cut 5 bases from V and 0 bases from J, with 8 bases between. Sequenced here: CD4+ or CD8+ T cells sorted from blood, sampled in a trial of the OX40 agonist ivuxolimab. V usage is TRBV7-6 and J usage is TRBJ2-7; weak D call: TRBD1 (6 bases). This sequence originates from an adult with an advanced solid tumor such as melanoma, head and neck, liver or kidney cancer. The CDR3: CASSPGDSYEQYF. The CDR3 DNA reads TGTGCCAGCAGCCCAGGGGACTCCTACGAGCAGTACTTC.